A selection of T cell receptor beta chains follows, all from one sample in a study of T cell repertoires in cytomegalovirus infection. TCRdb called the reads again in MiXCR, with one record for every CDR3 protein. The sample has around 250,000 distinct CDR3 sequences; over 15% are singletons. Sequenced material: CD8+ T cells from PBMCs. The receptors here all came from a human donor in good health (CMV status not recorded). Some clones in this sample may be carry-over from other donors' samples. The CDR3 runs from the conserved cysteine through the conserved F or W. Each record gives: J gene, V gene, D gene, CDR3 length, clone size, CDR3 protein, CDR3 DNA. The D gene is left open where the match is weak. Expanded clones get a size class; other rows say once, few or many, or leave the size out.

TRBJ1-1	TRBV12-3/TRBV12-4	NA	19	many	CASPLWGRRGQTLNTEAFF	TGTGCCAGCCCCCTGTGGGGGCGCAGGGGCCAGACATTAAACACTGAAGCTTTCTTT
TRBJ2-5	TRBV15	TRBD1	15	NA	CATSSPTGAEETQYF	TGTGCCACCAGCAGCCCAACAGGGGCGGAAGAGACCCAGTACTTC
TRBJ2-1	TRBV20-1	NA	18	few	CSARDFRADRSSYNEQFF	TGCAGTGCTAGAGATTTTCGGGCGGACAGAAGCTCCTACAATGAGCAGTTCTTC
TRBJ1-4	TRBV7-8	TRBD1	14	many	CASSLEGQGSKLFF	TGTGCCAGCAGCTTGGAGGGACAGGGGTCCAAACTGTTTTTT
TRBJ2-1	TRBV7-9	TRBD2	14	many	CASSPGASGVEQFF	TGTGCCAGCAGCCCCGGAGCTAGCGGGGTTGAGCAGTTCTTC
TRBJ2-1	TRBV7-2	TRBD1	17	many	CASSSRTGHSSYNEQFF	TGTGCCAGCAGCTCCCGGACAGGGCACAGCTCCTACAATGAGCAGTTCTTC
TRBJ1-2	TRBV14	NA	16	NA	CASRPRQEGRRRGYTF	TGTGCCAGCAGACCCCGACAGGAAGGGCGGCGGCGGGGCTACACCTTC
TRBJ2-3	TRBV7-2	NA	14	many	CASSFGGYTDTQYF	TGTGCCAGCAGCTTCGGGGGCTACACAGATACGCAGTATTTT
TRBJ2-2	TRBV5-4	NA	16	few	CASSLVGRDETGELFF	TGTGCCAGCAGCTTGGTGGGCAGGGATGAGACCGGGGAGCTGTTTTTT
TRBJ1-6	TRBV28	NA	11	few	CASSLRTPLHF	TGTGCCAGCAGTTTAAGGACACCCCTCCACTTT
TRBJ2-2	TRBV11-2	TRBD2	15	NA	CASSLTSGHTGELFF	TGTGCCAGCAGCCTGACTAGCGGGCATACCGGGGAGCTGTTTTTT
TRBJ2-6	TRBV20-1	TRBD2	19	few	CSARFPGLAGLLGANVLTF	TGCAGTGCTAGGTTCCCGGGACTAGCGGGCCTCCTCGGGGCCAACGTCCTGACTTTC
TRBJ1-1	TRBV29-1	TRBD1	15	few	CSVDTLGTGNTEAFF	TGCAGCGTTGATACGCTCGGGACAGGGAACACTGAAGCTTTCTTT
TRBJ1-2	TRBV28	TRBD1	14	few	CASRGTATNYGYTF	TGTGCCAGCAGGGGGACAGCTACTAACTATGGCTACACCTTC
TRBJ2-3	TRBV27	NA	14	NA	CASSLLPLTDTQYF	TGTGCCAGCAGTTTATTGCCTCTCACAGATACGCAGTATTTT
TRBJ1-5	TRBV7-9	NA	13	few	CASNDSPYQPQHF	TGTGCCAGCAATGACAGCCCTTATCAGCCCCAGCATTTT
TRBJ1-6	TRBV11-2	NA	16	NA	CASSLDQTAYNSPLHF	TGTGCCAGCAGCTTAGACCAGACAGCTTATAATTCACCCCTCCACTTT
TRBJ1-1	TRBV5-1	TRBD1	15	NA	CASSLNRGQNTEAFF	TGCGCCAGCAGCTTAAATAGGGGGCAGAACACTGAAGCTTTCTTT
TRBJ2-1	TRBV6-5	NA	13	few	CASKDGSYNEQFF	TGTGCCAGCAAGGATGGCTCCTACAATGAGCAGTTCTTC
TRBJ2-7	TRBV6-8	TRBD1	15	NA	CASSLSLTGNYEQYF	TGTGCCAGCAGTCTCTCTTTGACAGGGAACTACGAGCAGTACTTC
TRBJ2-3	TRBV5-6	NA	12	few	CASSFGWDTQYF	TGTGCCAGCAGTTTCGGATGGGATACGCAGTATTTT
TRBJ2-1	TRBV6-1	TRBD2	15	many	CASSDRGESRGEQFF	TGTGCCAGCAGTGACCGGGGGGAAAGTAGAGGTGAGCAGTTCTTC
TRBJ2-7	TRBV7-2	TRBD1	14	many	CASSSSGGTYEQYF	TGTGCCAGCAGCTCCTCAGGGGGCACCTACGAGCAGTACTTC
TRBJ1-2	TRBV20-1	TRBD1	12	NA	CSAQTGVYGYTF	TGCAGTGCTCAGACAGGGGTCTATGGCTACACCTTC
TRBJ2-3	TRBV6-5	TRBD1	17	NA	CASSPRKTGGLTDTQYF	TGTGCCAGCAGCCCACGGAAGACAGGGGGCCTCACAGATACGCAGTATTTT
TRBJ1-2	TRBV27	NA	13	NA	CASSLTPLQGHTF	TGTGCCAGCAGTTTAACCCCACTCCAGGGCCACACCTTC
TRBJ2-1	TRBV28	NA	12	few	CASSFGSNEQFF	TGTGCCAGCAGTTTTGGCAGCAATGAGCAGTTCTTC
TRBJ2-1	TRBV6-5	NA	13	many	CASAFSPQNEQFF	TGTGCCAGCGCCTTTAGTCCCCAAAATGAGCAGTTCTTC
TRBJ2-2	TRBV7-2	NA	17	many	CASSIQRDTANTGELFF	TGTGCCAGCAGCATCCAACGGGACACGGCGAACACCGGGGAGCTGTTTTTT